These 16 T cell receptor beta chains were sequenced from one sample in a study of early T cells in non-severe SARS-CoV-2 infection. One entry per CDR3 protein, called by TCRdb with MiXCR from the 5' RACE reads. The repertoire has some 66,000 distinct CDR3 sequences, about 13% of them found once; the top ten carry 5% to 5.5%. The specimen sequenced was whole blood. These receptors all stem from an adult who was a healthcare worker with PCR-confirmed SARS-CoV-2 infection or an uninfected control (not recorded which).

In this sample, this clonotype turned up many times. In DNA form, the CDR3 reads TGTGCTAGTGGTTTGGTACTTACCATCCTGGGCACCGGGGAGCTGTTTTTT. Translating gives CASGLVLTILGTGELFF. The chain has TRBV12-5 and TRBJ2-2; unclear D gene. Trimming took off 0 bases at V and 4 bases at J, with 15 bases between the two ends. Per the germline V gene, CDR1 is LGHNT and CDR2 is FRNRAP. This CDR3 region has 17 residues.

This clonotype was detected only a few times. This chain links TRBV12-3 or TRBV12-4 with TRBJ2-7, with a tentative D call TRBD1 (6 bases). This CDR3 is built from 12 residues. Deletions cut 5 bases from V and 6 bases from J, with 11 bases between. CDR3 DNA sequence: TGTGCCAGCAGTCCCCAGGGGTCCGAGCAGTACTTC. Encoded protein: CASSPQGSEQYF.

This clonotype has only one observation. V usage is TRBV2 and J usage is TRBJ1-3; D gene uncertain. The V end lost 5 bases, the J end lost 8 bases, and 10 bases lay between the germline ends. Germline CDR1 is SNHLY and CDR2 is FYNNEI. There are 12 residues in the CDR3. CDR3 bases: TGTGCCAGCAGTTATTACGAGGACACCATATATTTT. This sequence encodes CASSYYEDTIYF.

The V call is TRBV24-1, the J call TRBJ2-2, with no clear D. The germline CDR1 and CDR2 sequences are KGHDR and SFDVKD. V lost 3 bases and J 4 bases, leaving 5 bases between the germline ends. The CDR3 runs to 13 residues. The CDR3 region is CATSDLVTGELFF. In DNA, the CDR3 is TGTGCCACCAGTGATCTAGTCACCGGGGAGCTGTTTTTT.

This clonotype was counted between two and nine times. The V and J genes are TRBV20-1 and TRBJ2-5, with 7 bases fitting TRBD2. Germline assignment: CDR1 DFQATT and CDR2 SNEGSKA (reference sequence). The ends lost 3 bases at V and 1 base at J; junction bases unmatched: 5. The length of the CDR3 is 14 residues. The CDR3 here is CSARPRTSQETQYF. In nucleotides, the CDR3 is TGCAGTGCTAGGCCCAGGACTAGCCAAGAGACCCAGTACTTC.

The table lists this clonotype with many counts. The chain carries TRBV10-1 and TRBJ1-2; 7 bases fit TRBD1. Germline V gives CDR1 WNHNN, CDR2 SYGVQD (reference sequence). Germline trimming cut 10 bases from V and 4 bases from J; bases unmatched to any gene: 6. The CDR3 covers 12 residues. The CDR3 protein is CATNDRVYGYTF. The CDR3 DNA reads TGCGCCACCAACGACAGGGTCTATGGCTACACCTTC.

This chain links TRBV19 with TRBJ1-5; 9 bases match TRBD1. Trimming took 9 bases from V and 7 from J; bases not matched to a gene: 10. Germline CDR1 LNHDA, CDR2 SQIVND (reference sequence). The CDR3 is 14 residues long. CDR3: CASSGTGFMQPQHF. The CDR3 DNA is TGTGCCAGCTCCGGGACAGGGTTCATGCAGCCCCAGCATTTT.

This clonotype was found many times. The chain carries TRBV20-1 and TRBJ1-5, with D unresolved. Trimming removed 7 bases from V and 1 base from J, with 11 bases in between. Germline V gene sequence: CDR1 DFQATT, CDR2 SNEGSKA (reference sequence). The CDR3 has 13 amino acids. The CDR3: CSGRARSNQPQHF. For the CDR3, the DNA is TGCAGTGGACGAGCACGCAGCAATCAGCCCCAGCATTTT.

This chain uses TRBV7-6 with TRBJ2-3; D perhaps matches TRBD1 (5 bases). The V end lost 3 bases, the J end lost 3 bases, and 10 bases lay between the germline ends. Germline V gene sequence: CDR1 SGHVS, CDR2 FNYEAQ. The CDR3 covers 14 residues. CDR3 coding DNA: TGTGCCAGCAGCTTCCAGGGTAGTACAGATACGCAGTATTTT. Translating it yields CASSFQGSTDTQYF.

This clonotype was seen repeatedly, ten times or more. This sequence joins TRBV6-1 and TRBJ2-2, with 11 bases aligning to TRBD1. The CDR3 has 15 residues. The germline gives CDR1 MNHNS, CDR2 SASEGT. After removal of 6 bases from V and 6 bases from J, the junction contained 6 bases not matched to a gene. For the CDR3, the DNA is TGTGCCAGCAGCAAGGGACAGGGGGACGCCGGGGAGCTGTTTTTT. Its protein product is CASSKGQGDAGELFF.

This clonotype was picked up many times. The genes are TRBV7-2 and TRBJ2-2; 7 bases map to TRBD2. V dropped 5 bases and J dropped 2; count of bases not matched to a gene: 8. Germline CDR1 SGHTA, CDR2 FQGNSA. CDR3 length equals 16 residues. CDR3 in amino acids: CASSTGRQGNTGELFF. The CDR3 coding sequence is TGTGCCAGCAGCACCGGGAGGCAGGGCAACACCGGGGAGCTGTTTTTT.

The CDR3 loop is CASSKSSTGELFF. The DNA for the CDR3 is TGTGCCAGCAGTAAATCTAGCACCGGGGAGCTGTTTTTT. This rearrangement joins TRBV6-4 to TRBJ2-2; D is ambiguous. The germline CDR1 and CDR2 sequences are MRHNA and SNTAGT. The CDR3 runs to 13 residues. V shed 5 bases and J shed 4 bases, with 8 bases lying between them.

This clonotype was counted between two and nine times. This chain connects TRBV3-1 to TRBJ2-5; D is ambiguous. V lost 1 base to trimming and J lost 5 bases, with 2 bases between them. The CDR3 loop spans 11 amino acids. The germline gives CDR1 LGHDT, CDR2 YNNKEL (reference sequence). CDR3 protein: CASSQAETQYF. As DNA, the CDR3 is TGTGCCAGCAGCCAAGCCGAGACCCAGTACTTC.

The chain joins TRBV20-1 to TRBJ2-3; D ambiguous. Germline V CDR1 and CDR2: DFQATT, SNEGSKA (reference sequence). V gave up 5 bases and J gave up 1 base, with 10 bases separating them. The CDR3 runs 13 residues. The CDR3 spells CSALPTGTDTQYF. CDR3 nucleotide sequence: TGCAGTGCTCTCCCCACGGGCACAGATACGCAGTATTTT.

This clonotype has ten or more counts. CDR3 DNA: TGTGCCAGTACCCAAGGGACTAGCGGAACCTACAATGAGCAGTTCTTC. Translated: CASTQGTSGTYNEQFF. V and J are TRBV19 and TRBJ2-1; 11 positions agree with TRBD2. The CDR3 is 16 residues long. Germline V CDR1 and CDR2: LNHDA, SQIVND (reference sequence). V was clipped by 7 bases and J by 2 bases; unmatched bases: 7.

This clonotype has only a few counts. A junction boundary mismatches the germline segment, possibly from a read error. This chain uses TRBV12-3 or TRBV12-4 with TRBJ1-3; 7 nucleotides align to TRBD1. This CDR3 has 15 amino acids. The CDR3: CASRLDRVSGNTIYF. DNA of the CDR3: TGTGCCAGCAGATTAGACAGGGTATCTGGAAACACCATATATTTT.